These 32 T cell receptor beta chains were sequenced from one sample in a study of blood T cell repertoires in COVID-19. This table comes from immunoSEQ multiplex PCR, and its TCRdb copy is limited to in-frame clones, with some not included. The sample has about 87,000 clones; approximately 92% are singletons. The specimen sequenced was peripheral blood. Every receptor here comes from a woman at least 80 years old with active COVID-19.

The rearrangement links TRBV3-1 (or the pseudogene TRBV3-2) to TRBJ1-4; D gene ambiguous. Deletions cut 4 bases from V and 8 bases from J, with 17 bases between. Per the germline V gene, CDR1 is LGHDT and CDR2 is YNNKEL (reference sequence). The CDR3 has 15 amino acids. The CDR3 region is CASSPPEAGSEKLFF. CDR3 nucleotides: TGTGCCAGCAGCCCCCCTGAAGCGGGAAGCGAAAAACTGTTTTTT.

The V and J genes are TRBV29-1 and TRBJ2-1; 9 nucleotides agree with TRBD2. The CDR3 spans 16 residues. Germline CDR1 and CDR2: SQVTM and ANQGSEA. V was clipped by 5 bases and J by 5 bases; unmatched bases: 13. Here the CDR3 reads CSVRPPGGRVNNEQFF. In DNA form, the CDR3 reads TGCAGCGTTCGCCCCCCCGGCGGGAGGGTAAACAATGAGCAGTTCTTC.

This chain links TRBV12-5 with TRBJ2-3; weak D call: TRBD1 (5 bases). With 5 bases removed from V and 2 bases from J, the gap between germline ends came to 11 bases. This CDR3 region has 14 residues. Germline assignment: CDR1 LGHNT and CDR2 FRNRAP. In nucleotides, the CDR3 is TGTGCTAGTGGTCACGACAGCCCCACAGATACGCAGTATTTT. This gives the protein CASGHDSPTDTQYF.

This rearrangement joins TRBV4-1 to TRBJ2-3; D perhaps matches TRBD2 (6 bases). Germline CDR1 MGHRA, CDR2 YSYEKL. V gave up 3 bases and J gave up 5 bases, with 18 bases separating them. The CDR3 totals 16 residues. CDR3 sequence (DNA): TGCGCCAGCAGCCAGGGGACGGGACTCCCAGAAGATACGCAGTATTTT. This sequence encodes CASSQGTGLPEDTQYF.

The chain joins TRBV7-8 to TRBJ2-3, with TRBD2 identical over 10 bases. The V gene end was trimmed by 1 base and the J gene end by 2 bases; junction bases not matched to a gene: 3. CDR1 and CDR2 from the germline V gene are SGHVS and FQNEAQ. CDR3 length: 16 amino acids. The CDR3 region has the DNA TGTGCCAGCAGCTTAGTGAGCGGGAGGGCCACAGATACGCAGTATTTT. Amino acids: CASSLVSGRATDTQYF.

V is TRBV25-1 and J is TRBJ2-2, with 7 nucleotides matching TRBD2. Per germline, CDR1 MGHDK and CDR2 SYGVNS. V dropped 1 base and J dropped 4; count of bases not matched to a gene: 0. The CDR3 length is 14 residues. CDR3 DNA sequence: TGTGCCAGCAGTGAATGGGAGGGCACCGGGGAGCTGTTTTTT. Encoded protein: CASSEWEGTGELFF.

The CDR3, as DNA: TGTGCCAGCAGTGTAACTAGCGGGAGTAACCACGAGCAGTACTTC. Protein: CASSVTSGSNHEQYF. The chain links TRBV28 to TRBJ2-7; 11 bases map to TRBD2. With 5 bases clipped from V and 5 bases from J, the junction kept 8 bases outside the gene matches. Germline V gene lookup returns CDR1 MDHEN and CDR2 SYDVKM. The CDR3 is made up of 15 amino acids.

The rearrangement links TRBV10-3 to TRBJ1-1, with 7 bases lining up with TRBD1. Germline V CDR1 and CDR2: ENHRY, SYGVKD. The CDR3 is made up of 12 amino acids. Trimming cost V 2 bases and J 7 bases; bases outside gene matches: 1. The CDR3 spells CAISEGTDEAFF. The CDR3 bases are TGTGCCATCAGTGAGGGGACAGATGAAGCTTTCTTT.

The J gene is TRBJ1-5, the V gene TRBV5-6, with no clear D. Germline V lookup: CDR1 SGHDT, CDR2 YYEEEE. The CDR3 consists of 13 residues. V was cut by 1 base and J by 2 bases, with 4 bases left in between. CDR3 DNA: TGTGCCAGCAGCTTGCTTGGCAATCAGCCCCAGCATTTT. Translation: CASSLLGNQPQHF.

The chain combines TRBV9 with TRBJ2-1; TRBD2 matches at 10 bases. The CDR3 contains 18 residues. Germline V lookup: CDR1 SGDLS, CDR2 YYNGEE. V dropped 0 bases and J dropped 0; count of bases not matched to a gene: 6. Written as DNA, the CDR3 is TGTGCCAGCAGCGTAGGTCTAGCGGGAGCGCACTCCTACAATGAGCAGTTCTTC. This codes for CASSVGLAGAHSYNEQFF.

This chain uses TRBV28 with TRBJ1-1; TRBD1 agrees at 7 bases. CDR3 length equals 15 residues. Germline CDR1 MDHEN, CDR2 SYDVKM. The V gene end was trimmed by 5 bases and the J gene end by 3 bases; junction bases not matched to a gene: 9. CDR3 sequence (DNA): TGTGCCAGCAGTCCGGTGACAGGGCGATACACTGAAGCTTTCTTT. It yields the protein CASSPVTGRYTEAFF. Full variable domain (rest looked up from reference TRBV28 and TRBJ1-1): DVKVTQSSRYLVKRTGEKVFLECVQDMDHENMFWYRQDPGLGLRLIYFSYDVKMKEKGDIPEGYSVSREKKERFSLILESASTNQTSMYLCASSPVTGRYTEAFFGQGTRLTVV.

As to this clone: Distinct nucleotide sequences in the sample also encode this CDR3. This chain uses TRBV7-3 with TRBJ2-7, with D perhaps matching TRBD2 (6 bases). The V end was cut by 2 bases, the J end by 3 bases, with 8 bases between. The CDR3 loop spans 13 amino acids. CDR1 is SGHTA, CDR2 FQGTGA, per germline. CDR3 sequence reads: CASSLGRDYEQYF. In nucleotides, the CDR3 is TGTGCCAGCAGCTTAGGGCGGGACTACGAGCAGTACTTC. The full variable domain, rest sourced from reference TRBV7-3 and TRBJ2-7, is GAGVSQTPSNKVTEKGKYVELRCDPISGHTALYWYRQSLGQGPEFLIYFQGTGAADDSGLPNDRFFAVRPEGSVSTLKIQRTERGDSAVYLCASSLGRDYEQYFGPGTRLTVT.

The chain employs TRBV7-3 and TRBJ2-7, with 7 bases lining up with TRBD2. The CDR3 has 14 residues. The germline CDR1 and CDR2 sequences are SGHTA and FQGTGA. J gave up 4 bases and V 3 bases, and 6 bases lay outside the gene matches. In nucleotides, the CDR3 is TGTGCCAGCAGCTTGGGCGGGAGTCTTTACGAGCAGTACTTC. Translating it yields CASSLGGSLYEQYF. The full variable domain, its missing parts supplied by reference TRBV7-3 and TRBJ2-7, is GAGVSQTPSNKVTEKGKYVELRCDPISGHTALYWYRQSLGQGPEFLIYFQGTGAADDSGLPNDRFFAVRPEGSVSTLKIQRTERGDSAVYLCASSLGGSLYEQYFGPGTRLTVT.

The rearrangement links TRBV3-1 (or the pseudogene TRBV3-2) to TRBJ1-5; 11 bases are a match to TRBD1. Per the germline V gene, CDR1 is LGHDT and CDR2 is YNNKEL (reference sequence). The CDR3 has 16 amino acids. V shed 7 bases and J 3 bases; nucleotides not matched to a gene: 8. The CDR3 DNA sequence: TGTGCCAGCAACCTCCGGGACAGGGGGAACAATCAGCCCCAGCATTTT. Amino acids: CASNLRDRGNNQPQHF.

J is TRBJ1-3 and V is TRBV25-1; no firm D call. V dropped 4 bases and J dropped 2 bases, with 6 bases sitting between them. Germline V gene lookup returns CDR1 MGHDK and CDR2 SYGVNS. The CDR3 contains 13 residues. The chain's CDR3 is CASSAPAGNTIYF. Here the CDR3 DNA reads TGTGCCAGCAGTGCCCCAGCTGGAAACACCATATATTTT.

V usage is TRBV6-2 or TRBV6-3 and J usage is TRBJ2-4; 11 nucleotides align to TRBD2. V shed 5 bases, J shed 9 bases, and the junction held 12 bases outside the gene matches. CDR3 length equals 16 residues. Germline CDR1 and CDR2: MNHEY and SVGEGT. CDR3 sequence reads: CASSPGLAGPDAIQYF. For the CDR3, the DNA is TGTGCCAGCAGTCCAGGACTAGCGGGCCCCGACGCCATTCAGTACTTC.

The chain employs TRBV10-3 and TRBJ2-5; 11 bases match TRBD2. V gave up 2 bases and J gave up 7 bases; unmatched junction bases: 12. The CDR3 has 17 residues. Germline V gene lookup returns CDR1 ENHRY and CDR2 SYGVKD. The CDR3 DNA reads TGTGCCATCAGTGAGAGGCCCACTAGCGGGAGCCTTGGGACCCAGTACTTC. Protein: CAISERPTSGSLGTQYF.

V is TRBV9 and J is TRBJ2-3; 9 bases are a match to TRBD1. The germline gives CDR1 SGDLS, CDR2 YYNGEE. The V and J ends lost 3 bases and 2 bases, in that order; junction bases with no gene match: 7. This CDR3 is 16 amino acids long. This chain's CDR3 is CASSAPRTGATDTQYF. Here the CDR3 DNA reads TGTGCCAGCAGCGCCCCCCGGACAGGGGCCACAGATACGCAGTATTTT.

This clone was counted between two and nine times. V usage is TRBV3-1 (or the pseudogene TRBV3-2) and J usage is TRBJ2-3; 9 positions agree with TRBD1. This CDR3 region has 16 residues. V lost 4 bases and J lost 4; bases outside the gene matches: 9. Germline lookup yields CDR1 LGHDT and CDR2 YNNKEL (reference sequence). DNA for the CDR3: TGTGCCAGCAGCCCTCCAAGGCGGACAGGGGCAGATACGCAGTATTTT. It is translated as CASSPPRRTGADTQYF.

The chain joins TRBV4-2 to TRBJ2-7; 8 bases align to TRBD2. The trim removed 1 base at V and 2 bases at J, leaving 10 bases unmatched. Looked up from germline, CDR1 is LGHNA and CDR2 is YNFKEQ. CDR3 length: 17 amino acids. The CDR3 nucleotides read TGTGCCAGCAGCCAAGGGGCTAGCGGGTGGGCAGCCTACGAGCAGTACTTC. Translated, it gives CASSQGASGWAAYEQYF.

This sequence joins TRBV9 and TRBJ1-1, with 8 bases lining up with TRBD1. CDR3 length: 14 residues. Germline V gene lookup returns CDR1 SGDLS and CDR2 YYNGEE. V shed 0 bases, J shed 7 bases, and the junction held 5 bases outside the gene matches. The CDR3: CASSVDSGGGEAFF. CDR3 DNA sequence: TGTGCCAGCAGCGTAGATTCAGGGGGCGGTGAAGCTTTCTTT.

The rearrangement joins TRBV27 to TRBJ2-3, with D uncertain. V was cut by 6 bases and J by 0 bases, with 7 bases left in between. Per germline, CDR1 MNHEY and CDR2 SMNVEV (reference sequence). The CDR3 extends over 13 amino acids. The CDR3 protein is CASSRTSTDTQYF. The CDR3, as DNA: TGTGCCAGCAGCCGTACTAGCACAGATACGCAGTATTTT.

V usage is TRBV7-2 and J usage is TRBJ2-7; 14 bases are shared with TRBD2. With V trimmed by 5 bases and J by 6 bases, 3 bases remained unmatched. The CDR3 runs to 14 residues. Per the germline V gene, CDR1 is SGHTA and CDR2 is FQGNSA. CDR3 DNA sequence: TGTGCCAGCAGCAAGACTAGCGGGAGGGTCGAGCAGTACTTC. Translating gives CASSKTSGRVEQYF. The whole variable domain, remainder taken from reference TRBV7-2 and TRBJ2-7, is GAGVSQSPSNKVTEKGKDVELRCDPISGHTALYWYRQSLGQGLEFLIYFQGNSAPDKSGLPSDRFSAERTGGSVSTLTIQRTQQEDSAVYLCASSKTSGRVEQYFGPGTRLTVT.

This chain uses TRBV5-4 with TRBJ2-2; 7 positions agree with TRBD2. Germline CDR1 is SGHNT and CDR2 is YYREEE (reference sequence). The CDR3 is 16 amino acids. Losses at the gene ends were 6 bases for V and 5 bases for J; bases not matched to a gene: 13. The CDR3 DNA is TGTGCCAGCACCTGGCTAGCGGAGGGGTGGACCGGGGAGCTGTTTTTT. Protein product: CASTWLAEGWTGELFF.

The genes are TRBV6-5 and TRBJ1-3, with 8 bases aligning to TRBD1. V trimming: 4 bases; J trimming: 2 bases; junction bases outside the gene matches: 1. CDR1 is MNHEY and CDR2 is SVGAGI in the germline V gene. This CDR3 is built from 14 residues. The CDR3 DNA sequence: TGTGCCAGCAGTTCGACAGGGGCTGGAAACACCATATATTTT. This translates into CASSSTGAGNTIYF.

The V gene is TRBV9, the J gene TRBJ2-3; tentative D call: TRBD1 (5 bases). CDR3 size: 13 residues. V lost 4 bases, J lost 3 bases, and 9 bases lay in between. Germline loops: CDR1 SGDLS, CDR2 YYNGEE. The DNA for the CDR3 is TGTGCCAGCAGCCCAGGGTGGACAGATACGCAGTATTTT. It specifies CASSPGWTDTQYF.

The rearrangement joins TRBV6-6 to TRBJ2-1; 7 bases align to TRBD2. Germline-derived CDR1 and CDR2 are MNHNY and SVGAGI (reference sequence). The trim removed 7 bases at V and 0 bases at J, leaving 3 bases unmatched. This CDR3 comprises 14 residues. CDR3: CASTLAGSYNEQFF. CDR3 coding DNA: TGTGCCAGCACCTTAGCGGGCTCCTACAATGAGCAGTTCTTC.

The rearrangement links TRBV18 to TRBJ2-2; 9 bases agree with TRBD2. In germline, CDR1 is KGHSH, CDR2 LQKENI. The CDR3 is made up of 18 amino acids. V was clipped by 5 bases and J by 1 base; unmatched bases: 11. The CDR3 reads CASSFLRLAGRNTGELFF. The CDR3 bases are TGTGCCAGCTCATTCCTTCGGCTAGCGGGAAGGAACACCGGGGAGCTGTTTTTT.

The rearrangement joins TRBV9 to TRBJ2-2, with D possibly being TRBD2 (5 bases). Trimming left V 1 base short and J 6 bases short, with 7 bases between. The CDR3 runs to 13 residues. Per germline, CDR1 SGDLS and CDR2 YYNGEE. This CDR3 reads CASSVFGAGELFF. In DNA, the CDR3 is TGTGCCAGCAGCGTATTCGGGGCCGGGGAGCTGTTTTTT.

V gene TRBV9 combines with J gene TRBJ2-7, with 7 bases matching TRBD1. Unmatched junction bases numbered 12, after V lost 4 bases and J lost 2 bases. CDR3 length: 16 residues. The germline V gene has CDR1 SGDLS and CDR2 YYNGEE. In nucleotides, the CDR3 is TGTGCCAGCAGCCCTTACTGGGACAGCAAGGCCTACGAGCAGTACTTC. Translation gives CASSPYWDSKAYEQYF.

The V and J genes are TRBV6-1 and TRBJ1-2; 9 bases map to TRBD1. V lost 5 bases, J lost 2 bases, and 3 bases stayed unmatched. Germline assignment: CDR1 MNHNS and CDR2 SASEGT. CDR3 length: 14 residues. The DNA for the CDR3 is TGTGCCAGCAGTACAGGGACAGGGAACTATGGCTACACCTTC. Translated, it gives CASSTGTGNYGYTF.

The rearrangement joins TRBV5-5 to TRBJ2-7; perhaps TRBD1 as D (6 bases). Trimming took off 4 bases at V and 2 bases at J, with 13 bases between the two ends. There are 14 residues in the CDR3. Germline V lookup: CDR1 SGHKS, CDR2 YYEKEE (reference sequence). The CDR3 region is CASSRQGRTYEQYF. The DNA of the CDR3 is TGTGCCAGCAGCCGGCAGGGGCGAACCTACGAGCAGTACTTC.